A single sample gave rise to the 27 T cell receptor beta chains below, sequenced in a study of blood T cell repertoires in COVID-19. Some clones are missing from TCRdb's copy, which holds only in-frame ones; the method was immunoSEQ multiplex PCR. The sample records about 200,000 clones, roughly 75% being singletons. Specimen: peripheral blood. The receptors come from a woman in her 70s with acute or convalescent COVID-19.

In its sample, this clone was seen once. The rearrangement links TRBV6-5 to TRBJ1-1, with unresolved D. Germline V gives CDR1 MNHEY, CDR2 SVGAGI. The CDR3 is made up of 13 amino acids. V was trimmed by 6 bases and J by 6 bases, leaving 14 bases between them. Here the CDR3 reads CASSPPGFSEAFF. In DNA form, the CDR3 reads TGTGCCAGCAGCCCCCCGGGGTTCTCTGAAGCTTTCTTT.

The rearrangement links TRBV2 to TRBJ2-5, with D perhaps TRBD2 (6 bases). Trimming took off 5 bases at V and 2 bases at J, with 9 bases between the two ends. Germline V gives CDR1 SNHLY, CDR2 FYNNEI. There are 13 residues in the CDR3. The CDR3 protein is CASSWTTQETQYF. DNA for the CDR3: TGTGCCAGCAGTTGGACTACGCAAGAGACCCAGTACTTC.

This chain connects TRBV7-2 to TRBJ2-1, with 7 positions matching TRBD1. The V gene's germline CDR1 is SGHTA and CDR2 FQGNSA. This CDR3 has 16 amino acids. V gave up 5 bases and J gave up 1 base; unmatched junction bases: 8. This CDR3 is CASSPTGTVSYNEQFF. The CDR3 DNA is TGTGCCAGCAGCCCAACCGGGACAGTGTCCTACAATGAGCAGTTCTTC.

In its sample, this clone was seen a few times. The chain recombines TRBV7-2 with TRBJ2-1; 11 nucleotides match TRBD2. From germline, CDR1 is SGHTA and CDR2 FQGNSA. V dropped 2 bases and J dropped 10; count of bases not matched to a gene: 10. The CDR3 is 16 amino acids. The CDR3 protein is CASSLKLAGGREEQFF. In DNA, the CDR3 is TGTGCCAGCAGCTTAAAGTTAGCGGGGGGGCGGGAGGAGCAGTTCTTC.

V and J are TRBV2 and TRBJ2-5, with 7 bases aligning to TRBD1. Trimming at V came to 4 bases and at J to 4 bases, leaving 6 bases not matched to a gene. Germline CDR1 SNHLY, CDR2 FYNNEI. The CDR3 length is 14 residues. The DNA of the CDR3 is TGTGCCAGCAGTGGGCAGGGGGTTCGAGAGACCCAGTACTTC. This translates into CASSGQGVRETQYF.

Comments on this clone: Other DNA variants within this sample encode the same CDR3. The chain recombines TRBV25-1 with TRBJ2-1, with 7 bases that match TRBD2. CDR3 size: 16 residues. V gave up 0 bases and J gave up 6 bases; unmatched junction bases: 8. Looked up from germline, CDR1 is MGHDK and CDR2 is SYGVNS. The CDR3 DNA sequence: TGTGCCAGCAGTGAATATCGACTAGCTGGGGGCAATGAGCAGTTCTTC. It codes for CASSEYRLAGGNEQFF.

CDR3 DNA: TGTGCCAGCAGCTCCGCTGGGGGTCCAGCGGGGACCGGGGAGCTGTTTTTT. It translates to CASSSAGGPAGTGELFF. The V gene is TRBV7-6, the J gene TRBJ2-2; TRBD2 agrees at 7 bases. The CDR3 contains 17 residues. Germline CDR1 reads SGHVS; CDR2 reads FNYEAQ. Trimming cost V 4 bases and J 5 bases; bases outside gene matches: 13.

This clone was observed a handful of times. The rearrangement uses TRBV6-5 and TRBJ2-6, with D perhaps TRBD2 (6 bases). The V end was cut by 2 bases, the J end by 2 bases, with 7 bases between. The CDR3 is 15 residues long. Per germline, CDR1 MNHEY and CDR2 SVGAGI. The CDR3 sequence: CASSYGEAGANVLTF. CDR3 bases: TGTGCCAGCAGTTACGGGGAGGCTGGGGCCAACGTCCTGACTTTC.

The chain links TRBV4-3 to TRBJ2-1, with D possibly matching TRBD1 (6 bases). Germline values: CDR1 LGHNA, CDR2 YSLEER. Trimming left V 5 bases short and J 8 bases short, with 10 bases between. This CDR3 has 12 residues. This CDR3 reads CASSGRGYEQFF. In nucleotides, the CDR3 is TGCGCCAGCAGCGGCAGGGGCTATGAGCAGTTCTTC.

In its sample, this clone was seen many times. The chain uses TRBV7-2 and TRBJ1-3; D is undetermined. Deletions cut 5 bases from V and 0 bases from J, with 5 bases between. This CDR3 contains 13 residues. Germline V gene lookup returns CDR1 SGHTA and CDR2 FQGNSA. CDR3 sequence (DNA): TGTGCCAGCAGCGCTACCTCTGGAAACACCATATATTTT. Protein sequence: CASSATSGNTIYF.

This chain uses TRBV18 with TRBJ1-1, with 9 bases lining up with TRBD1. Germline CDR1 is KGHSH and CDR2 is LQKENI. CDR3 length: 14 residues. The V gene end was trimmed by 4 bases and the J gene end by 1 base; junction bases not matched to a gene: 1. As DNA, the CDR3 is TGTGCCAGCTCACTGGACAGGGGGAACACTGAAGCTTTCTTT. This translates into CASSLDRGNTEAFF.

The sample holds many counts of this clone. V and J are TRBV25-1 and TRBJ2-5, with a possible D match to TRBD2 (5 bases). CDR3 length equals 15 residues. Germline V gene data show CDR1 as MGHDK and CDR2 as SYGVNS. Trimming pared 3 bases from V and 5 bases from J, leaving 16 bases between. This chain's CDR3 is CASSDVIGVGETQYF. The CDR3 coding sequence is TGTGCCAGCAGTGACGTGATCGGGGTTGGGGAGACCCAGTACTTC.

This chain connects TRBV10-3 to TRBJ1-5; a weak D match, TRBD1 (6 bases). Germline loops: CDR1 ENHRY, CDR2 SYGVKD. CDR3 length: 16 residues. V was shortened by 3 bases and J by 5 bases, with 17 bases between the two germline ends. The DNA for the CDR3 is TGTGCCATCAGTGATGGGGGAGGGGGTCAGGATCAGCCCCAGCATTTT. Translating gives CAISDGGGGQDQPQHF.

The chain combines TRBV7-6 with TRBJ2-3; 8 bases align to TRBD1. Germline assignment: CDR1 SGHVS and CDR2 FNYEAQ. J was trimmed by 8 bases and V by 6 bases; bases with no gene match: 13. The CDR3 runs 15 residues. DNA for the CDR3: TGTGCCAGCAGTCCTCGGACAGGGAGCGAGACTACGCAGTATTTT. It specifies CASSPRTGSETTQYF. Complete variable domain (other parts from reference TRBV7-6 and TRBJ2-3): GAGVSQSPRYKVTKRGQDVALRCDPISGHVSLYWYRQALGQGPEFLTYFNYEAQQDKSGLPNDRFSAERPEGSISTLTIQRTEQRDSAMYRCASSPRTGSETTQYFGPGTRLTVL.

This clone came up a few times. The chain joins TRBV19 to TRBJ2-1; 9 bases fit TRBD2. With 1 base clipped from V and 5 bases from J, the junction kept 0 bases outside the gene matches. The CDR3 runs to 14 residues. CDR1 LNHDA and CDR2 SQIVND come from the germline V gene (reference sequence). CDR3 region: CASSIVAGDNEQFF. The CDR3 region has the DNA TGTGCCAGTAGTATAGTAGCGGGGGACAATGAGCAGTTCTTC.

Written as DNA, the CDR3 is TGTGCCAGCAGCATTCGCCATTTCCTATATGGCTACACCTTC. Protein product: CASSIRHFLYGYTF. This chain links TRBV21-1 with TRBJ1-2. TRBV21-1 is labeled a pseudogene. This CDR3 region has 14 residues.

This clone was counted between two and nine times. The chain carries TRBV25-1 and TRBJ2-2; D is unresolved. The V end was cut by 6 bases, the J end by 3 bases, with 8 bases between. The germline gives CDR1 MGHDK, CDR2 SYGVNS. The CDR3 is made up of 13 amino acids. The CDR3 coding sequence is TGTGCCAGCAGCGAGGTGGACACCGGGGAGCTGTTTTTT. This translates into CASSEVDTGELFF.

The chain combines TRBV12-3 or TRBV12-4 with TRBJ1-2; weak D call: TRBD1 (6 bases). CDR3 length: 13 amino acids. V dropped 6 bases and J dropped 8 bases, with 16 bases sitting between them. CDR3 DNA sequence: TGTGCCAGCAGCCACCCAGGGGCCCGGGGCTACACCTTC. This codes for CASSHPGARGYTF.

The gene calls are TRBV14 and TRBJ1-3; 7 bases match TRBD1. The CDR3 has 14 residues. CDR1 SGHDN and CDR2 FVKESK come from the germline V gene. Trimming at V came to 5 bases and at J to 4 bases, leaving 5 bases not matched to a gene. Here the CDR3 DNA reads TGTGCCAGCAGCAACAGGGGAAAAGGAAACACCATATATTTT. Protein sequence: CASSNRGKGNTIYF.

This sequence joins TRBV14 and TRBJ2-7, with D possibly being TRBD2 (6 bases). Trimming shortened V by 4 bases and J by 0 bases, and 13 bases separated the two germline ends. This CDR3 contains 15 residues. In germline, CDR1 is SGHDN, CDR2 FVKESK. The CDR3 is CASSPADYRSYEQYF. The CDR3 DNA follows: TGTGCCAGCAGCCCCGCGGACTACCGCTCCTACGAGCAGTACTTC.

CDR3 loop: CASSQNSGTGRAFF. In DNA form, the CDR3 reads TGTGCCAGCAGCCAGAATTCCGGGACAGGGCGAGCTTTCTTT. This chain connects TRBV3-1 (or the pseudogene TRBV3-2) to TRBJ1-1, with 9 bases aligning to TRBD1. The CDR3 is 14 residues long. Germline V gene sequence: CDR1 LGHDT, CDR2 YNNKEL (reference sequence). Trimming at V came to 3 bases and at J to 10 bases, leaving 9 bases not matched to a gene.

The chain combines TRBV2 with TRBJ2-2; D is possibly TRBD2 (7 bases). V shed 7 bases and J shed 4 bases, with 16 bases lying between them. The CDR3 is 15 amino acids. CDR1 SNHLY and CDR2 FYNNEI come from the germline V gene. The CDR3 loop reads CASTTGLGGTGELFF. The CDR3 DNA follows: TGTGCCAGCACCACCGGACTAGGGGGCACCGGGGAGCTGTTTTTT.

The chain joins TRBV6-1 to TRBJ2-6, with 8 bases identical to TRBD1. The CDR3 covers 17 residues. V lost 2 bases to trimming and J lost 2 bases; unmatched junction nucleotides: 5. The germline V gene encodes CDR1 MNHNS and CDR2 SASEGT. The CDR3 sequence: CASSENLQGAGANVLTF. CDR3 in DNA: TGTGCCAGCAGTGAAAATTTACAGGGGGCTGGGGCCAACGTCCTGACTTTC.

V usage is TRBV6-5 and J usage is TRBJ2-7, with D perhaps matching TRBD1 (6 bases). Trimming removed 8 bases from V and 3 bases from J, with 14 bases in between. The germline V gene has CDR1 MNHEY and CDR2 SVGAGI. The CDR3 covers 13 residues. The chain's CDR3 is CASLRDTDYEQYF. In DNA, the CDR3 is TGTGCCAGCCTCCGGGACACCGACTACGAGCAGTACTTC.

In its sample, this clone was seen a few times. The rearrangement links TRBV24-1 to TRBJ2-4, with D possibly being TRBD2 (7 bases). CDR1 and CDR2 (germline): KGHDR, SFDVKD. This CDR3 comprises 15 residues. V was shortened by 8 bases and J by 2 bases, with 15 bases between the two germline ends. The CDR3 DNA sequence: TGTGCCACCATGAAGGGGGGGTCAACCAAAAACATTCAGTACTTC. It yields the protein CATMKGGSTKNIQYF.

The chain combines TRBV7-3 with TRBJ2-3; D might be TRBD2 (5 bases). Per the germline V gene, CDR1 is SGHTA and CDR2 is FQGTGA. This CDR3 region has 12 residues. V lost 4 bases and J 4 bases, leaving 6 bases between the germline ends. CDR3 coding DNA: TGTGCCAGCAGCTCCGGGGCAGATACGCAGTATTTT. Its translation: CASSSGADTQYF.

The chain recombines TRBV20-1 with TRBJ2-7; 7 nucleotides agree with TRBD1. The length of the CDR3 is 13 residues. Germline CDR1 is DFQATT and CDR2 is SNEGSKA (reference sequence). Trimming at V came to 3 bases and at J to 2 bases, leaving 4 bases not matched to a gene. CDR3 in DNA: TGCAGTGCTAGTAACAGGGGTCCCTACGAGCAGTACTTC. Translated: CSASNRGPYEQYF.